Sequencing of this T cell receptor beta chain was carried out in a study of cytomegalovirus exposure and HLA in healthy donors. Of note for this clone: Its matching antigen is unknown.

Whole-study findings and limits: Accounts indicate the classifier identified cytomegalovirus status with strong specificity and sensitivity. Most TCR sequences were uncommon, yet certain public TCRs appeared in many donors. Within the approximately 130 validation repertoires, first-cohort TCR clusters tended to co-occur, according to a later analysis. The study designated fewer than 200 TCR beta chains cytomegalovirus-associated.

The data were produced by immunoSEQ multiplex PCR, yet TCRdb's version contains in-frame clones alone and is incomplete. The sample consists of fewer than 200,000 clones, roughly 85% of them appearing once. CDR3 length: 14 residues. The V and J ends lost 0 bases and 5 bases respectively, with 9 bases between them. Germline V gene sequence: CDR1 SGHRS, CDR2 YFSETQ. The V and J genes are TRBV5-1 and TRBJ2-1; D is possibly TRBD1 (5 bases). The sequencing sample was made of PBMCs. The sequence was collected from a man aged 18 to 29 in good health and CMV-seropositive. The DNA for the CDR3 is TGCGCCAGCAGCTTGGCCGACAGTGACAATGAGCAGTTCTTC. This codes for CASSLADSDNEQFF.